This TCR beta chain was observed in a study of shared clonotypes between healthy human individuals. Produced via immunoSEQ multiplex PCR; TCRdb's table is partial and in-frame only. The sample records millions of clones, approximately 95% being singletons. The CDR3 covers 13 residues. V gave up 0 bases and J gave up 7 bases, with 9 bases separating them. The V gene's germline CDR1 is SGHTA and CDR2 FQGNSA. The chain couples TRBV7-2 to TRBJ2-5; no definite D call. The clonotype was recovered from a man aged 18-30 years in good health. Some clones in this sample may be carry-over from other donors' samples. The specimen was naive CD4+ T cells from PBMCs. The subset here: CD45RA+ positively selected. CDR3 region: CASSLAGPGTQYF. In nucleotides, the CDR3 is TGTGCCAGCAGCTTAGCCGGCCCAGGGACCCAGTACTTC.